The clone carrying this T cell receptor (beta chain) was recorded many times. TCRdb recomputed calls from the RT-PCR reads with MiXCR, one row per CDR3 protein. The repertoire holds around 600,000 distinct CDR3 sequences, with around 11% as singletons. The data were taken from a study of response to subunit inactivated influenza vaccine. CDR3 size: 14 residues. V lost 4 bases, J lost 0 bases, and 11 bases lay in between. In germline, CDR1 is DFQATT, CDR2 SNEGSKA (reference sequence). These data were also filed under a second study, of T cells expressing NK-cell markers. That report adds: Beta-chain TCR cDNA was generated via 5'RACE template switching with UMIs. Topping the CD3+CD56-NKG2C+ fraction as well were these clonotypes, in a handful of donors.

The receptor comes from a man aged 50-60 years who received an inactivated influenza vaccine. The specimen was PBMCs from blood, collected on the day of vaccination. The chain uses TRBV20-1 and TRBJ2-3; D gene unclear. CDR3 nucleotide sequence: TGCAGTGCTAACTTACAGATTAGCACAGATACGCAGTATTTT. It yields the protein CSANLQISTDTQYF.